The 30 T cell receptor beta chains below all came from one sample that was sequenced in a study of cytomegalovirus exposure and HLA in healthy donors. PCR amplification relied on 60 Vbeta primers (plus 13 Jbeta primers). Sequenced by immunoSEQ multiplex PCR; TCRdb stores in-frame clones only, minus some. The sample holds more than 150,000 clones, roughly 87% seen once. Sequencing was performed on PBMCs. These receptors all stem from a girl under three years old in good health and CMV-seronegative.

J is TRBJ2-1 and V is TRBV7-3, with 9 bases that match TRBD2. Germline CDR1 reads SGHTA; CDR2 reads FQGTGA. CDR3 length equals 15 residues. The ends lost 1 base at V and 8 bases at J; junction bases unmatched: 6. The CDR3 region is CASSLMASGNDEQFF. DNA for the CDR3: TGTGCCAGCAGCTTAATGGCTAGCGGGAATGATGAGCAGTTCTTC.

The chain uses TRBV4-1 and TRBJ2-7; the match to TRBD2 covers 14 bases. The CDR3 length is 18 residues. Germline CDR1 MGHRA, CDR2 YSYEKL. Germline trimming cut 4 bases from V and 5 bases from J; bases unmatched to any gene: 13. CDR3 nucleotides: TGCGCCAGCAGCCTGGGCCTCGGGGCGACTAGCGGGAGGGACGAGCAGTACTTC. This codes for CASSLGLGATSGRDEQYF.

On this clone itself: At the DNA level, this CDR3 is encoded by other sequences in the same sample as well. The genes are TRBV9 and TRBJ2-3; 13 bases line up with TRBD2. From germline, CDR1 is SGDLS and CDR2 YYNGEE. The trim removed 0 bases at V and 4 bases at J, leaving 2 bases unmatched. The CDR3 length is 16 residues. The CDR3: CASSVGTSGGADTQYF. The CDR3 nucleotides read TGTGCCAGCAGCGTAGGAACTAGCGGGGGGGCAGATACGCAGTATTTT. Looking up the rest from reference TRBV9 and TRBJ2-3 gives the full variable domain: DSGVTQTPKHLITATGQRVTLRCSPRSGDLSVYWYQQSLDQGLQFLIQYYNGEERAKGNILERFSAQQFPDLHSELNLSSLELGDSALYFCASSVGTSGGADTQYFGPGTRLTVL.

This chain links TRBV10-3 with TRBJ2-7; 10 positions agree with TRBD2. V dropped 6 bases and J dropped 2; count of bases not matched to a gene: 7. Looked up from germline, CDR1 is ENHRY and CDR2 is SYGVKD. CDR3 length: 15 amino acids. The CDR3 bases are TGTGCCATCAGGACGGCTAGCGGGAGTCCCTACGAGCAGTACTTC. It codes for CAIRTASGSPYEQYF.

The count of this clone is one. Other DNA sequences in this sample translate to the same CDR3. The chain is built from TRBV4-1 and TRBJ2-7; 9 bases align to TRBD1. Germline V gene lookup returns CDR1 MGHRA and CDR2 YSYEKL. The ends lost 4 bases at V and 5 bases at J; junction bases unmatched: 12. This CDR3 has 16 residues. This CDR3 reads CASSLYTGTGRNEQYF. CDR3 DNA: TGCGCCAGCAGCCTATACACCGGGACAGGGCGTAACGAGCAGTACTTC.

The rearrangement joins TRBV15 to TRBJ1-1; 12 bases align to TRBD1. V trimming: 0 bases; J trimming: 7 bases; junction bases outside the gene matches: 3. CDR3 length: 15 residues. Germline CDR1 LNHNV, CDR2 YYDKDF (reference sequence). As DNA, the CDR3 is TGTGCCACCAGCAGAGAAGGGACAGGGGGCGATGAAGCTTTCTTT. Protein sequence: CATSREGTGGDEAFF.

The rearrangement links TRBV7-6 to TRBJ2-1; D is possibly TRBD2 (7 bases). V gave up 1 base and J gave up 3 bases, with 13 bases separating them. Germline V lookup: CDR1 SGHVS, CDR2 FNYEAQ. The CDR3 loop spans 16 amino acids. The CDR3 region is CASSLGGGGDYNEQFF. In DNA form, the CDR3 reads TGTGCCAGCAGCTTAGGGGGAGGGGGGGACTACAATGAGCAGTTCTTC.

The V and J genes are TRBV7-7 and TRBJ2-2; D not resolved. CDR3 length: 14 residues. V gave up 3 bases and J gave up 4 bases, with 9 bases separating them. Germline lookup yields CDR1 SSHAT and CDR2 FNYEAQ (reference sequence). The CDR3 region is CASSFTETTGELFF. CDR3 DNA: TGTGCCAGCAGCTTCACAGAGACCACCGGGGAGCTGTTTTTT.

The sample holds one count of this clone. The chain couples TRBV7-8 to TRBJ2-1; 8 bases fit TRBD2. This CDR3 region has 18 residues. Germline V gene sequence: CDR1 SGHVS, CDR2 FQNEAQ. V lost 5 bases to trimming and J lost 2 bases; unmatched junction nucleotides: 14. The CDR3 nucleotides read TGTGCCAGCAGCCCACCAGCTCTAGCGGGCGTAACCTACAATGAGCAGTTCTTC. It encodes CASSPPALAGVTYNEQFF.

V gene TRBV2 combines with J gene TRBJ2-3, with TRBD2 as a possible D gene (6 bases). CDR1 and CDR2 (germline): SNHLY, FYNNEI. V shed 8 bases and J shed 4 bases, with 16 bases lying between them. The CDR3 consists of 14 residues. The CDR3 sequence: CASGVVGGSDTQYF. CDR3 bases: TGTGCCAGCGGGGTGGTAGGAGGGTCAGATACGCAGTATTTT.

The J gene is TRBJ2-5, the V gene TRBV30; the match to TRBD1 covers 10 bases. Germline CDR1 GTSNPN, CDR2 SVGIG (reference sequence). V was clipped by 5 bases and J by 3 bases; unmatched bases: 6. The CDR3 sequence is 14 residues long. CDR3 coding DNA: TGTGCCTGGTCTAAGGGACAGGGGAAAGAGACCCAGTACTTC. It is translated as CAWSKGQGKETQYF.

This clone appeared a single time. The rearrangement links TRBV4-3 to TRBJ1-2, with D hard to call. The ends were cut back, 0 bases at V and 2 bases at J, with 16 bases in the middle. This CDR3 has 17 residues. Germline values: CDR1 LGHNA, CDR2 YSLEER. CDR3 sequence (DNA): TGCGCCAGCAGCCAAGATTATATGAGGAATCAAAACTATGGCTACACCTTC. The encoded protein is CASSQDYMRNQNYGYTF.

The chain uses TRBV19 and TRBJ2-3, with 9 bases aligning to TRBD2. Germline loops: CDR1 LNHDA, CDR2 SQIVND (reference sequence). With 5 bases clipped from V and 3 bases from J, the junction kept 12 bases outside the gene matches. The CDR3 is 17 amino acids. CDR3 nucleotide sequence: TGTGCCAGTAGTCTGTTACAGCGGGGGGTCCTTACAGATACGCAGTATTTT. Protein: CASSLLQRGVLTDTQYF.

V usage is TRBV5-8 and J usage is TRBJ2-7; TRBD1 is a possible D gene (6 bases). Germline CDR1 reads SGHTS; CDR2 reads YDEGEE. This CDR3 comprises 13 residues. V was trimmed by 3 bases and J by 6 bases, leaving 13 bases between them. In nucleotides, the CDR3 is TGTGCCAGCAGCTGGACAGTAGGAAGCGAGCAGTACTTC. Protein sequence: CASSWTVGSEQYF.

The chain couples TRBV6-5 to TRBJ1-5, with unresolved D. This CDR3 contains 14 residues. Trimming stripped 0 bases from V and 5 bases from J, with 8 bases between. Germline V CDR1 and CDR2: MNHEY, SVGAGI. The CDR3 nucleotides read TGTGCCAGCAGTTACTCCCCTTTTGATCAGCCCCAGCATTTT. Protein product: CASSYSPFDQPQHF.

The CDR3: CASSPQGGYGYTF. As DNA, the CDR3 is TGTGCCAGCAGCCCGCAGGGTGGGTATGGCTACACCTTC. The chain recombines TRBV7-8 with TRBJ1-2, with D perhaps matching TRBD1 (5 bases). This CDR3 spans 13 amino acids. With 5 bases removed from V and 5 bases from J, the gap between germline ends came to 12 bases. The germline CDR1 and CDR2 sequences are SGHVS and FQNEAQ. Together with reference TRBV7-8 and TRBJ1-2, the CDR3 gives the full variable domain: GAGVSQSPRYKVAKRGQDVALRCDPISGHVSLFWYQQALGQGPEFLTYFQNEAQLDKSGLPSDRFFAERPEGSVSTLKIQRTQQEDSAVYLCASSPQGGYGYTFGSGTRLTVV.

J is TRBJ1-2 and V is TRBV2, with D tentatively TRBD1 (5 bases). Germline assignment: CDR1 SNHLY and CDR2 FYNNEI. Between the trimmed V and J ends, which lost 8 bases and 2 bases, there was a span of 15 bases. This CDR3 is built from 14 residues. Written as DNA, the CDR3 is TGTGCCAGCTGGAGGTCGGGGGTGAACTATGGCTACACCTTC. Protein product: CASWRSGVNYGYTF.

The V and J genes are TRBV6-1 and TRBJ1-2; 9 bases fit TRBD1. This CDR3 comprises 15 residues. Germline-derived CDR1 and CDR2 are MNHNS and SASEGT. V trimming: 7 bases; J trimming: 0 bases; junction bases outside the gene matches: 6. The CDR3 sequence is CASTPTGGPNYGYTF. CDR3 bases: TGTGCCAGCACGCCCACAGGGGGCCCTAACTATGGCTACACCTTC.

V usage is TRBV19 and J usage is TRBJ1-5; a weak D match, TRBD1 (5 bases). V was clipped by 3 bases and J by 6 bases, with 6 bases between them. There are 12 residues in the CDR3. Germline CDR1 reads LNHDA; CDR2 reads SQIVND (reference sequence). The CDR3 DNA is TGTGCCAGTAGTATCGGGGGTCAGCCCCAGCATTTT. Amino acid sequence: CASSIGGQPQHF.

This chain connects TRBV25-1 to TRBJ1-4; TRBD1 matches 10 bases. The CDR3 contains 15 residues. Germline loops: CDR1 MGHDK, CDR2 SYGVNS. The J segment lost 7 bases and the V segment lost 3 bases, leaving 5 bases of the junction unmatched. Written as DNA, the CDR3 is TGTGCCAGCAGTGATGACAGGGGGCGCAGTGAAAAACTGTTTTTT. Protein product: CASSDDRGRSEKLFF.

The gene calls are TRBV11-2 and TRBJ1-1; D unresolved. V lost 2 bases and J lost 6, with 10 bases in between. This CDR3 contains 13 residues. Per germline, CDR1 SGHAT and CDR2 FQNNGV. CDR3 DNA sequence: TGTGCCAGCAGCTTATCAGGATTTTCTGAAGCTTTCTTT. Its translation: CASSLSGFSEAFF.

Written as DNA, the CDR3 is TGTGCCAGCCGACAGGGCTACAATGAGCAGTTCTTC. Its protein product is CASRQGYNEQFF. The chain employs TRBV27 and TRBJ2-1; 7 bases are a match to TRBD1. V was clipped by 8 bases and J by 3 bases; unmatched bases: 1. The CDR3 extends over 12 amino acids. In germline, CDR1 is MNHEY, CDR2 SMNVEV (reference sequence).

V usage is TRBV19 and J usage is TRBJ1-3, with a possible D match to TRBD1 (6 bases). The CDR3 totals 15 residues. Germline V CDR1 and CDR2: LNHDA, SQIVND (reference sequence). The V gene lost 5 bases and the J gene lost 2 bases, with 13 bases spanning the gap. The CDR3 is CASSPYSGAGNTIYF. Here the CDR3 DNA reads TGTGCCAGTAGTCCCTATTCAGGGGCTGGAAACACCATATATTTT.

The V call is TRBV21-1, the J call TRBJ1-2; the table's D call, TRBD1, has no DNA check behind it. TRBV21-1 is a pseudogene. The CDR3 is 14 residues long. The CDR3 DNA is TGTGCCAGTCCTCAACAGGATCGGCTATATGGCTACACCTTC. Translating gives CASPQQDRLYGYTF.

The chain uses TRBV6-1 and TRBJ2-7; 11 nucleotides match TRBD2. This CDR3 has 17 amino acids. J lost 7 bases, V lost 6 bases, and 17 bases had no gene match. Per germline, CDR1 MNHNS and CDR2 SASEGT. This CDR3 is CASSERLTSGTLKEQYF. DNA for the CDR3: TGTGCCAGCAGCGAACGCCTGACTAGCGGGACACTCAAGGAGCAGTACTTC.

The chain recombines TRBV13 with TRBJ2-6, with D possibly being TRBD1 (5 bases). The CDR3 spans 16 residues. The V end lost 5 bases, the J end lost 4 bases, and 15 bases lay between the germline ends. From germline, CDR1 is PRHDT and CDR2 FYEKMQ (reference sequence). CDR3 bases: TGTGCCAGCAGCCCCGAGACAGTTTCCGGGGCCAACGTCCTGACTTTC. Residues: CASSPETVSGANVLTF.

The chain recombines TRBV5-8 with TRBJ2-1; a weak D match, TRBD1 (6 bases). CDR3 length: 13 amino acids. Germline CDR1 is SGHTS and CDR2 is YDEGEE. V lost 3 bases and J lost 4, with 8 bases in between. CDR3 coding DNA: TGTGCCAGCAGCTACACAGGGTACAATGAGCAGTTCTTC. Encoded protein: CASSYTGYNEQFF.

The CDR3 coding sequence is TGTGCCAGCAGCTTAGTCCTGAGACTAGGAGTGGGAGAGACCCAGTACTTC. Translating it yields CASSLVLRLGVGETQYF. This chain connects TRBV7-8 to TRBJ2-5, with D possibly TRBD2 on 6 matching bases. Between the trimmed V and J ends, which lost 1 base and 4 bases, there was a span of 19 bases. This CDR3 has 17 amino acids. Germline V CDR1 and CDR2: SGHVS, FQNEAQ. The full variable domain, its missing parts supplied by reference TRBV7-8 and TRBJ2-5, is GAGVSQSPRYKVAKRGQDVALRCDPISGHVSLFWYQQALGQGPEFLTYFQNEAQLDKSGLPSDRFFAERPEGSVSTLKIQRTQQEDSAVYLCASSLVLRLGVGETQYFGPGTRLLVL.

The chain recombines TRBV5-1 with TRBJ2-1; 10 bases agree with TRBD1. Germline V gives CDR1 SGHRS, CDR2 YFSETQ. The CDR3 is 16 amino acids. The J segment lost 4 bases and the V segment lost 0 bases, leaving 4 bases of the junction unmatched. This CDR3 is CASSLGTGQGYNEQFF. The CDR3, as DNA: TGCGCCAGCAGCTTGGGGACGGGACAGGGGTACAATGAGCAGTTCTTC.

This chain uses TRBV6-6 with TRBJ2-7; perhaps TRBD2 as D (7 bases). This CDR3 has 12 amino acids. V gave up 4 bases and J gave up 6 bases, with 10 bases separating them. Germline lookup yields CDR1 MNHNY and CDR2 SVGAGI (reference sequence). Here the CDR3 DNA reads TGTGCCAGCAGTTCGGGGGGCGCCGAGCAGTACTTC. Protein sequence: CASSSGGAEQYF.